Presented here are 27 T cell receptor beta chains from one specimen sequenced in a study of blood T cell repertoires in COVID-19. Measured with immunoSEQ multiplex PCR; TCRdb has only the in-frame clones, and not every one. The sample lists around 330,000 clones; 88% were seen once. Sequenced sample: peripheral blood. The receptors here all came from a woman in her 30s with COVID-19, enrolled during active disease.

This clone was seen a single time. The chain is built from TRBV7-9 and TRBJ1-5, with D possibly TRBD1 on 5 matching bases. V was pared by 5 bases and J by 4 bases, with 15 bases between. The CDR3 contains 15 residues. The germline V gene encodes CDR1 SEHNR and CDR2 FQNEAQ (reference sequence). CDR3 residues: CASSQEGSSNQPQHF. The CDR3 DNA follows: TGTGCCAGCAGCCAGGAGGGGTCAAGTAATCAGCCCCAGCATTTT. Filled out from reference TRBV7-9 and TRBJ1-5, the complete variable domain reads DTGVSQNPRHKITKRGQNVTFRCDPISEHNRLYWYRQTLGQGPEFLTYFQNEAQLEKSRLLSDRFSAERPKGSFSTLEIQRTEQGDSAMYLCASSQEGSSNQPQHFGDGTRLSIL.

The chain has TRBV5-1 and TRBJ2-7; 8 bases match TRBD2. The CDR3 extends over 14 amino acids. Unmatched junction bases numbered 1, after V lost 0 bases and J lost 2 bases. The germline gives CDR1 SGHRS, CDR2 YFSETQ. CDR3 in DNA: TGCGCCAGCAGCTTGGCCGGGGGGGCCTACGAGCAGTACGTC. It yields the protein CASSLAGGAYEQYV.

As to this clone: This specimen includes other DNA sequences encoding the same CDR3. V is TRBV7-9 and J is TRBJ2-7, with unresolved D. Between the trimmed V and J ends, which lost 5 bases and 6 bases, there was a span of 8 bases. Germline CDR1 reads SEHNR; CDR2 reads FQNEAQ (reference sequence). This CDR3 spans 11 amino acids. In DNA form, the CDR3 reads TGTGCCAGCAGCCTTGGGCGCGAGCAGTACTTC. It specifies CASSLGREQYF.

The chain employs TRBV2 and TRBJ1-2, with 8 positions matching TRBD1. From germline, CDR1 is SNHLY and CDR2 FYNNEI. Germline trimming cut 7 bases from V and 2 bases from J; bases unmatched to any gene: 18. This CDR3 has 18 amino acids. CDR3 bases: TGTGCCAGCACGGGAATAAGGACAGGGTTAATCATCAACTATGGCTACACCTTC. It translates to CASTGIRTGLIINYGYTF. The full variable domain, with the rest looked up from reference TRBV2 and TRBJ1-2, is EPEVTQTPSHQVTQMGQEVILRCVPISNHLYFYWYRQILGQKVEFLVSFYNNEISEKSEIFDDQFSVERPDGSNFTLKIRSTKLEDSAMYFCASTGIRTGLIINYGYTFGSGTRLTVV.

The chain is built from TRBV18 and TRBJ1-1; D remains ambiguous. The CDR3 sequence is 15 residues long. V was cut by 4 bases and J by 1 base, with 13 bases left in between. Germline CDR1 KGHSH, CDR2 LQKENI. The CDR3 DNA is TGTGCCAGCTCACAAGTCTATACAGAGAACACTGAAGCTTTCTTT. This encodes CASSQVYTENTEAFF.

The chain joins TRBV10-3 to TRBJ1-2; D might be TRBD1 (6 bases). The CDR3 has 11 residues. Germline V gene lookup returns CDR1 ENHRY and CDR2 SYGVKD. V was clipped by 6 bases and J by 6 bases, with 8 bases between them. The chain's CDR3 is CAISRGDGYTF. DNA of the CDR3: TGTGCCATCAGCAGGGGTGATGGCTACACCTTC.

This chain connects TRBV10-3 to TRBJ2-7; perhaps TRBD2 as D (7 bases). With 7 bases removed from V and 7 bases from J, the gap between germline ends came to 32 bases. The length of the CDR3 is 18 residues. Germline V gives CDR1 ENHRY, CDR2 SYGVKD. CDR3: CAITNGGGGPTNTEEQYF. The CDR3 bases are TGTGCCATCACCAACGGGGGCGGGGGCCCAACAAATACCGAAGAGCAGTACTTC.

The rearrangement uses TRBV6-2 or TRBV6-3 and TRBJ1-6; TRBD1 matches at 7 bases. Germline V lookup: CDR1 MNHEY, CDR2 SVGEGT. CDR3 length: 14 residues. The trim removed 6 bases at V and 9 bases at J, leaving 8 bases unmatched. CDR3 sequence: CASSIRQGFSPLHF. As DNA, the CDR3 is TGTGCCAGCAGCATAAGACAGGGCTTTTCACCCCTCCACTTT.

The V and J genes are TRBV29-1 and TRBJ2-7; 7 nucleotides align to TRBD1. Germline CDR1 and CDR2: SQVTM and ANQGSEA. V trimming: 4 bases; J trimming: 2 bases; junction bases outside the gene matches: 5. This CDR3 is 13 amino acids long. DNA of the CDR3: TGCAGCGTTGGGCAGGGGGTCACCTACGAGCAGTACTTC. Translated, it gives CSVGQGVTYEQYF.

This clone appeared once. The DNA for the CDR3 is TGTGCCTGGAGGCCAAAAGGGGGTAATTCACCCCTCCACTTT. Translating it yields CAWRPKGGNSPLHF. The rearrangement links TRBV30 to TRBJ1-6, with D possibly matching TRBD1 (6 bases). Trimming pared 3 bases from V and 6 bases from J, leaving 12 bases between. The CDR3 length is 14 residues. Germline V gene sequence: CDR1 GTSNPN, CDR2 SVGIG (reference sequence). Based on the CDR3 plus reference TRBV30 and TRBJ1-6, the full variable domain is SQTIHQWPATLVQPVGSPLSLECTVEGTSNPNLYWYRQAAGRGLQLLFYSVGIGQISSEVPQNLSASRPQDRQFILSSKKLLLSDSGFYLCAWRPKGGNSPLHFGNGTRLTVT.

The chain uses TRBV18 and TRBJ2-5; 13 bases match TRBD2. The CDR3 extends over 18 amino acids. Germline V CDR1 and CDR2: KGHSH, LQKENI. The trim removed 6 bases at V and 2 bases at J, leaving 12 bases unmatched. CDR3 loop: CASSFRTSGGRGQETQYF. DNA for the CDR3: TGTGCCAGCTCCTTCCGGACTAGCGGGGGAAGGGGGCAAGAGACCCAGTACTTC.

V and J are TRBV19 and TRBJ1-6, with 8 bases identical to TRBD1. The CDR3 extends over 15 amino acids. Germline CDR1 and CDR2: LNHDA and SQIVND (reference sequence). V shed 5 bases and J 6 bases; nucleotides not matched to a gene: 6. The CDR3 protein is CASSSGTGVNSPLHF. CDR3 sequence (DNA): TGTGCCAGTAGTTCCGGGACAGGAGTTAATTCACCCCTCCACTTT.

The rearrangement uses TRBV6-5 and TRBJ1-1, with D possibly matching TRBD1 (5 bases). The CDR3 is made up of 14 amino acids. CDR1 is MNHEY and CDR2 is SVGAGI in the germline V gene. V lost 6 bases to trimming and J lost 11 bases, with 22 bases between them. The CDR3 sequence is CASRQTDGSRKAFF. In DNA form, the CDR3 reads TGTGCCAGCAGACAGACAGATGGGTCGAGAAAGGCTTTCTTT.

This CDR3 is CATSDTREVGTDTQYF. CDR3 nucleotide sequence: TGTGCCACCAGTGATACCAGGGAGGTCGGCACAGATACGCAGTATTTT. The rearrangement uses TRBV24-1 and TRBJ2-3; D might be TRBD2 (6 bases). V was trimmed by 3 bases and J by 1 base, leaving 13 bases between them. This CDR3 is built from 16 residues. The germline CDR1 and CDR2 sequences are KGHDR and SFDVKD.

This clone was counted a few times. V usage is TRBV3-1 (or the pseudogene TRBV3-2) and J usage is TRBJ1-3; weak D call: TRBD1 (5 bases). Germline CDR1 LGHDT, CDR2 YNNKEL (reference sequence). CDR3 length: 15 amino acids. Trimming cost V 4 bases and J 0 bases, with 10 bases left between them. The CDR3 here is CASSPDSDSGNTIYF. CDR3 sequence (DNA): TGTGCCAGCAGCCCAGACAGTGACTCTGGAAACACCATATATTTT.

The CDR3 coding sequence is TGTGCCAGCAGCTTGGAACTTATAGGAAACACCATATATTTT. It codes for CASSLELIGNTIYF. The chain joins TRBV5-6 to TRBJ1-3; D unclear. This CDR3 region has 14 residues. CDR1 SGHDT and CDR2 YYEEEE come from the germline V gene. V lost 0 bases and J 4 bases, leaving 8 bases between the germline ends.

This chain connects TRBV6-5 to TRBJ1-6; TRBD1 agrees at 7 bases. Germline V gene sequence: CDR1 MNHEY, CDR2 SVGAGI. Losses at the gene ends were 5 bases for V and 7 bases for J; bases not matched to a gene: 8. This CDR3 spans 15 amino acids. DNA of the CDR3: TGTGCCAGCAGTAATACAGGGGATTACAATTCACCCCTCCACTTT. Translating gives CASSNTGDYNSPLHF.

V usage is TRBV7-2 and J usage is TRBJ2-1, with 9 bases lining up with TRBD1. This CDR3 is built from 16 residues. J gave up 7 bases and V 3 bases, and 10 bases lay outside the gene matches. CDR1 SGHTA and CDR2 FQGNSA come from the germline V gene. In DNA, the CDR3 is TGTGCCAGCAGCTTTACACAGGGGGCGAACGGGAATGAGCAGTTCTTC. Translation gives CASSFTQGANGNEQFF.

This CDR3 reads CATSFRTALDEQYF. The CDR3 DNA is TGTGCCACCAGCTTCCGGACAGCGTTGGACGAGCAGTACTTC. This chain uses TRBV15 with TRBJ2-7, with D tentatively TRBD1 (6 bases). Germline lookup yields CDR1 LNHNV and CDR2 YYDKDF (reference sequence). The CDR3 contains 14 residues. Trimming shortened V by 5 bases and J by 5 bases, and 16 bases separated the two germline ends.

This chain uses TRBV27 with TRBJ1-2; D perhaps matches TRBD1 (6 bases). V was clipped by 0 bases and J by 4 bases, with 12 bases between them. The CDR3 totals 15 residues. Germline V gene sequence: CDR1 MNHEY, CDR2 SMNVEV (reference sequence). CDR3 in amino acids: CASSLSGGAGYGYTF. CDR3 bases: TGTGCCAGCAGTTTATCTGGGGGCGCCGGCTATGGCTACACCTTC.

The chain links TRBV3-1 (or the pseudogene TRBV3-2) to TRBJ2-2; D is possibly TRBD2 (5 bases). The V and J ends lost 3 bases and 4 bases respectively, with 15 bases between them. Germline V CDR1 and CDR2: LGHDT, YNNKEL (reference sequence). The CDR3 totals 16 residues. The CDR3 DNA sequence: TGTGCCAGCAGCCAGGGGAACCCGGGGTTCACCGGGGAGCTGTTTTTT. It encodes CASSQGNPGFTGELFF.

The CDR3 sequence: CASSLGVAREEKLFF. The CDR3 DNA follows: TGTGCCAGCAGTTTAGGGGTAGCCCGGGAGGAAAAACTGTTTTTT. The chain joins TRBV28 to TRBJ1-4; D gene unclear. Per the germline V gene, CDR1 is MDHEN and CDR2 is SYDVKM. The germline V and J ends were trimmed by 2 bases and 8 bases, with 15 bases remaining between them. The CDR3 sequence is 15 residues long.

This sequence joins TRBV20-1 and TRBJ2-7, with TRBD2 as a possible D gene (5 bases). With 7 bases removed from V and 2 bases from J, the gap between germline ends came to 6 bases. The CDR3 is 10 residues long. Germline values: CDR1 DFQATT, CDR2 SNEGSKA (reference sequence). In DNA form, the CDR3 reads TGCAGTGGGGGAGCCTACGAGCAGTACGTC. Translation gives CSGGAYEQYV.

Points on this clone: This sequence is one base from a far larger clone and is likely a read error. The V and J genes are TRBV14 and TRBJ2-7; D gene uncertain. The CDR3 loop spans 11 amino acids. The V end lost 3 bases, the J end lost 3 bases, and 3 bases lay between the germline ends. Germline V gene lookup returns CDR1 SGHDN and CDR2 FVKESK. The CDR3 sequence is CASSHSYEQYF. The DNA of the CDR3 is TGTGCCAGCAGCCACAGCTACGAGCAGTACTTC.

The chain uses TRBV7-8 and TRBJ2-2; possibly TRBD2 for D (5 bases). The germline V gene encodes CDR1 SGHVS and CDR2 FQNEAQ. Trimming took off 2 bases at V and 2 bases at J, with 15 bases between the two ends. The length of the CDR3 is 17 residues. The CDR3 sequence: CASSLWGETTNTGELFF. The DNA of the CDR3 is TGTGCCAGCAGCTTATGGGGAGAGACTACAAACACCGGGGAGCTGTTTTTT.

The V gene is TRBV4-1, the J gene TRBJ2-5; 11 bases line up with TRBD2. Germline CDR1 is MGHRA and CDR2 is YSYEKL. J was trimmed by 5 bases and V by 8 bases; bases with no gene match: 16. The CDR3 length is 17 residues. The CDR3 DNA sequence: TGCGCCAGCGGCTTAACTAGCGGGGGAGGCCTCCGGGAGACCCAGTACTTC. Amino acids: CASGLTSGGGLRETQYF.

This sequence joins TRBV19 and TRBJ2-4; a possible D gene is TRBD2 (6 bases). Germline V gene sequence: CDR1 LNHDA, CDR2 SQIVND (reference sequence). Deletions cut 9 bases from V and 7 bases from J, with 22 bases between. The CDR3 consists of 15 residues. This chain's CDR3 is CASPPLQGAGNIQYF. DNA for the CDR3: TGTGCCAGCCCACCCCTTCAGGGCGCGGGGAACATTCAGTACTTC.